Below are 14 T cell receptor beta chains sequenced from a single sample in a study of shared clonotypes between healthy human individuals. Profiling relied on immunoSEQ multiplex PCR, and the TCRdb table lists in-frame clones only, not all of them. The data contain approximately 530,000 clones, about 96% of them seen just once; the ten biggest clones take up about 0.059%. The sequenced sample was naive CD4+ T cells sorted from blood. The subset: CD45RA+ positively selected. The receptors shown here come from a woman in her twenties or thirties in good health.

V gene TRBV5-6 combines with J gene TRBJ2-5; perhaps TRBD2 as D (5 bases). Per germline, CDR1 SGHDT and CDR2 YYEEEE. The CDR3 has 14 amino acids. V was cut by 4 bases and J by 4 bases, with 14 bases left in between. CDR3 amino acids: CASSNRGNSETQYF. CDR3 nucleotides: TGTGCCAGCAGCAATAGAGGGAACTCAGAGACCCAGTACTTC.

The rearrangement links TRBV5-1 to TRBJ1-2, with 10 bases lining up with TRBD1. CDR3 length: 20 amino acids. Germline CDR1 is SGHRS and CDR2 is YFSETQ. Germline trimming cut 1 base from V and 4 bases from J; bases unmatched to any gene: 19. CDR3: CASSLSKNPGQGVIFYGYTF. CDR3 sequence (DNA): TGCGCCAGCAGCTTGTCAAAAAACCCCGGACAGGGGGTGATTTTCTATGGCTACACCTTC.

The rearrangement uses TRBV6-5 and TRBJ1-1; D perhaps matches TRBD1 (5 bases). V was trimmed by 2 bases and J by 4 bases, leaving 11 bases between them. The CDR3 consists of 14 residues. Germline CDR1 MNHEY, CDR2 SVGAGI. The CDR3 coding sequence is TGTGCCAGCAGTTACGACGGGGGGACCACTGAAGCTTTCTTT. Its protein product is CASSYDGGTTEAFF.

This clone turned up a few times. The chain recombines TRBV7-9 with TRBJ2-7; 12 bases align to TRBD2. This CDR3 region has 15 residues. After removal of 3 bases from V and 3 bases from J, the junction contained 3 bases not matched to a gene. Germline V gives CDR1 SEHNR, CDR2 FQNEAQ (reference sequence). This chain's CDR3 is CASSFGLAGNYEQYF. For the CDR3, the DNA is TGTGCCAGCAGCTTTGGACTAGCGGGGAACTACGAGCAGTACTTC.

The gene calls are TRBV18 and TRBJ1-2; TRBD1 agrees at 9 bases. The germline gives CDR1 KGHSH, CDR2 LQKENI. The CDR3 runs to 14 residues. V gave up 3 bases and J gave up 6 bases; unmatched junction bases: 5. CDR3 amino acids: CASSPSGQGNGYTF. The DNA of the CDR3 is TGTGCCAGCTCACCCTCGGGACAGGGAAATGGCTACACCTTC.

The chain has TRBV28 and TRBJ1-5; D uncertain. The V gene lost 0 bases and the J gene lost 3 bases, with 6 bases spanning the gap. Germline CDR1 MDHEN, CDR2 SYDVKM. This CDR3 has 14 amino acids. The CDR3, as DNA: TGTGCCAGCAGTTTATGGGGGTTCAATCAGCCCCAGCATTTT. This translates into CASSLWGFNQPQHF.

The CDR3 DNA reads as TGTGCCAGCAGCTTAATTCAACTAGCGGGAGGTGACAATGAGCAGTTCTTC. Its protein is CASSLIQLAGGDNEQFF. V usage is TRBV11-2 and J usage is TRBJ2-1; 12 positions match TRBD2. The CDR3 consists of 17 residues. The ends lost 2 bases at V and 5 bases at J; junction bases unmatched: 7. Germline V lookup: CDR1 SGHAT, CDR2 FQNNGV. Supplemented by reference TRBV11-2 and TRBJ2-1, the full variable domain reads EAGVAQSPRYKIIEKRQSVAFWCNPISGHATLYWYQQILGQGPKLLIQFQNNGVVDDSQLPKDRFSAERLKGVDSTLKIQPAKLEDSAVYLCASSLIQLAGGDNEQFFGPGTRLTVL.

This chain joins TRBV5-8 and TRBJ2-3, with a possible D match to TRBD2 (6 bases). The ends were cut back, 2 bases at V and 3 bases at J, with 13 bases in the middle. This CDR3 has 15 residues. The V gene's germline CDR1 is SGHTS and CDR2 YDEGEE. DNA of the CDR3: TGTGCCAGCAGCTTTGCGGGATACCGAACAGATACGCAGTATTTT. This codes for CASSFAGYRTDTQYF.

V gene TRBV7-9 combines with J gene TRBJ1-3, with D perhaps TRBD1 (5 bases). Trimming pared 5 bases from V and 4 bases from J, leaving 18 bases between. Germline assignment: CDR1 SEHNR and CDR2 FQNEAQ (reference sequence). This CDR3 has 16 residues. CDR3 in DNA: TGTGCCAGCAGCACGGACGGGACCCTTGGAGGAAACACCATATATTTT. Translation: CASSTDGTLGGNTIYF.

V gene TRBV28 combines with J gene TRBJ1-2, with D maybe TRBD1 (6 bases). V was trimmed by 5 bases and J by 4 bases, leaving 14 bases between them. This CDR3 region has 14 residues. Germline V gene sequence: CDR1 MDHEN, CDR2 SYDVKM. The chain's CDR3 is CASSVDGQLYGYTF. The CDR3 DNA reads TGTGCCAGCAGTGTTGACGGACAGCTCTATGGCTACACCTTC.

The chain's CDR3 is CASSFWAGVGTEAFF. CDR3 nucleotide sequence: TGTGCCAGCAGTTTTTGGGCAGGGGTTGGCACTGAAGCTTTCTTT. The chain combines TRBV28 with TRBJ1-1; the D gene is possibly TRBD1 (6 bases). This CDR3 comprises 15 residues. CDR1 MDHEN and CDR2 SYDVKM come from the germline V gene. Trimming cost V 3 bases and J 4 bases, with 15 bases left between them.

The gene calls are TRBV7-2 and TRBJ2-6; D is uncertain. CDR3 length: 13 residues. CDR1 SGHTA and CDR2 FQGNSA come from the germline V gene. Trimming pared 2 bases from V and 2 bases from J, leaving 1 base between. In DNA, the CDR3 is TGTGCCAGCAGCTTAACTGGGGCCAACGTCCTGACTTTC. Its protein product is CASSLTGANVLTF.

The chain links TRBV27 to TRBJ1-5; perhaps TRBD1 as D (5 bases). In germline, CDR1 is MNHEY, CDR2 SMNVEV (reference sequence). This CDR3 comprises 14 residues. V shed 1 base and J shed 4 bases, with 8 bases lying between them. The DNA of the CDR3 is TGTGCCAGCAGTTTATTCTCAGGGAATCAGCCCCAGCATTTT. It encodes CASSLFSGNQPQHF.

The V call is TRBV28, the J call TRBJ2-7, with 10 bases matching TRBD1. V shed 6 bases and J 6 bases; nucleotides not matched to a gene: 8. Per the germline V gene, CDR1 is MDHEN and CDR2 is SYDVKM. The CDR3 consists of 14 residues. The CDR3 is CASSPGQGGFEQYF. The CDR3 bases are TGTGCCAGCAGCCCAGGACAGGGGGGCTTCGAGCAGTACTTC. Full variable domain (missing parts from reference TRBV28 and TRBJ2-7): DVKVTQSSRYLVKRTGEKVFLECVQDMDHENMFWYRQDPGLGLRLIYFSYDVKMKEKGDIPEGYSVSREKKERFSLILESASTNQTSMYLCASSPGQGGFEQYFGPGTRLTVT.